Below are 10 T cell receptor beta chains sequenced from a single sample in a study of OX40 agonist ivuxolimab in advanced cancers. Receptor libraries were prepared by the immunoSEQ multiplex PCR assay. Imported from immuneACCESS, the table was reduced by TCRdb to in-frame sequences with V and J called. These copies leave out some clones; in studies compared against another copy, an unresolved V gene accounts for under half, and the cause of the remainder is not known. The sample table records about 68,000 clones; roughly 80% of these occur just once. The ten most abundant clones make up about a tenth of the sample. The specimen was CD4+ or CD8+ T cells sorted from blood, collected in a trial of the OX40 agonist ivuxolimab. Receptors originate from an adult with an advanced solid tumor such as melanoma, head and neck, liver or kidney cancer.

This chain connects TRBV19 to TRBJ2-5; 9 nucleotides align to TRBD1. In germline, CDR1 is LNHDA, CDR2 SQIVND (reference sequence). V gave up 4 bases and J gave up 4 bases; unmatched junction bases: 10. CDR3 length: 16 residues. The CDR3 DNA reads TGTGCCAGTAGTACACGGGACAGGGCGGCTGGAGAGACCCAGTACTTC. The encoded protein is CASSTRDRAAGETQYF.

The chain links TRBV5-3 to TRBJ1-4; D is perhaps TRBD1 (5 bases). TRBV5-3 is an open reading frame, and its role is uncertain. This CDR3 region has 16 residues. Trimming cost V 3 bases and J 3 bases, with 15 bases left between them. As DNA, the CDR3 is TGTGCCAGAAGCTCCTGGTGGCGGGGGTCTAATGAAAAACTGTTTTTT. Amino acids: CARSSWWRGSNEKLFF.

CDR3 region: CSVEGWQGSSYEQYF. The DNA for the CDR3 is TGCAGCGTTGAAGGGTGGCAGGGCAGTTCCTACGAGCAGTACTTC. The chain joins TRBV29-1 to TRBJ2-7; a possible D gene is TRBD1 (5 bases). Germline V gene sequence: CDR1 SQVTM, CDR2 ANQGSEA. V shed 1 base and J shed 1 base, with 14 bases lying between them. The CDR3 consists of 15 residues.

The chain recombines TRBV18 with TRBJ2-1; D remains ambiguous. CDR3 length equals 16 residues. The germline V gene has CDR1 KGHSH and CDR2 LQKENI. The V end was cut by 3 bases, the J end by 5 bases, with 17 bases between. In nucleotides, the CDR3 is TGTGCCAGCTCACCCCGTGTTGGGCTCCCCGACAATGAGCAGTTCTTC. Translation gives CASSPRVGLPDNEQFF.

This clone has more than one count but fewer than ten. At one of its ends the junction is not consistent with the germline gene, which may arise from a read error. This rearrangement joins TRBV28 to TRBJ1-5; D is unclear. CDR3 length: 17 amino acids. Per germline, CDR1 MDHEN and CDR2 SYDVKM. CDR3 protein: CASRLSEKRRKNQPQHF. The CDR3 DNA sequence: TGTGCCAGCAGGTTATCCGAGAAGCGACGGAAAAATCAGCCCCAGCATTTT.

This clone was observed a handful of times. The chain couples TRBV6-1 to TRBJ2-7; TRBD1 might be the D (6 bases). The CDR3 covers 13 residues. V was shortened by 10 bases and J by 3 bases, with 16 bases between the two germline ends. CDR1 MNHNS and CDR2 SASEGT come from the germline V gene. CDR3 sequence: CATPPGQNYEQYV. Here the CDR3 DNA reads TGTGCCACCCCCCCGGGACAAAACTACGAGCAGTACGTC.

The V and J genes are TRBV7-9 and TRBJ2-5; D tentatively reads TRBD1 or TRBD2 (6 bases each). The V end was cut by 5 bases, the J end by 1 base, with 11 bases between. This CDR3 comprises 14 residues. Germline values: CDR1 SEHNR, CDR2 FQNEAQ (reference sequence). CDR3 in DNA: TGTGCCAGCAGCGAAGGGGGGCTCCAAGAGACCCAGTACTTC. Translated, it gives CASSEGGLQETQYF. The full variable domain, its missing parts supplied by reference TRBV7-9 and TRBJ2-5, is DTGVSQNPRHKITKRGQNVTFRCDPISEHNRLYWYRQTLGQGPEFLTYFQNEAQLEKSRLLSDRFSAERPKGSFSTLEIQRTEQGDSAMYLCASSEGGLQETQYFGPGTRLLVL.

The rearrangement uses TRBV27 and TRBJ2-1; 10 bases are shared with TRBD2. CDR1 and CDR2 (germline): MNHEY, SMNVEV (reference sequence). Trimming at V came to 8 bases and at J to 7 bases, leaving 11 bases not matched to a gene. This CDR3 region has 15 residues. This CDR3 reads CASALPGLARNEQFF. As DNA, the CDR3 is TGTGCCAGCGCATTACCGGGACTAGCGAGGAATGAGCAGTTCTTC.

This clone has just a few counts. This chain uses TRBV28 with TRBJ2-1, with a tentative D call TRBD2 (7 bases). The ends were cut back, 7 bases at V and 3 bases at J, with 16 bases in the middle. This CDR3 has 15 amino acids. Germline loops: CDR1 MDHEN, CDR2 SYDVKM. CDR3 protein: CASTGASGIYNEQFF. CDR3 sequence (DNA): TGTGCCAGCACAGGGGCTAGCGGAATCTACAATGAGCAGTTCTTC.

The J gene is TRBJ2-5, the V gene TRBV28, with TRBD2 matching 14 bases. This CDR3 spans 19 amino acids. Germline V lookup: CDR1 MDHEN, CDR2 SYDVKM. J was trimmed by 7 bases and V by 6 bases; bases with no gene match: 19. In DNA form, the CDR3 reads TGTGCCAGCAGCCAACACTACCGATGGACTAGCGGGGGGCGCGGGACCCAGTACTTC. This codes for CASSQHYRWTSGGRGTQYF.